The 5 T cell receptor beta chains reported below all come from one sample, sequenced in a study of siplizumab effects on memory and regulatory T cells (dated by TCRdb to between 2017 and 2020). The library was prepared using the immunoSEQ multiplex PCR assay. What TCRdb holds here is the immuneACCESS table cut down to in-frame rearrangements. Part of the clones is not present; checked against another copy, under half of the missing clones reflect an unresolved V gene, and the others are unexplained. This sample is represented by roughly 50,000 clones; about 93% of them were singletons. The biggest ten clones account for approximately 17% of the sample. Sequencing was performed on CD8+ T cells sorted from blood. These receptors came from a human donor in good health.

The chain recombines TRBV7-3 with TRBJ2-1; 8 bases fit TRBD1. The CDR3 is made up of 15 amino acids. Germline values: CDR1 SGHTA, CDR2 FQGTGA. The V gene end was trimmed by 2 bases and the J gene end by 4 bases; junction bases not matched to a gene: 4. CDR3: CASSLVQGAYNEQFF. CDR3 coding DNA: TGTGCCAGCAGCTTAGTCCAGGGGGCGTACAATGAGCAGTTCTTC.

The V and J genes are TRBV7-2 and TRBJ2-7; 10 nucleotides align to TRBD2. The CDR3 has 16 amino acids. In germline, CDR1 is SGHTA, CDR2 FQGNSA. Germline trimming cut 5 bases from V and 5 bases from J; bases unmatched to any gene: 12. The CDR3 sequence is CASSPVGLARVNEQYF. For the CDR3, the DNA is TGTGCCAGCAGCCCTGTGGGACTAGCGAGAGTGAACGAGCAGTACTTC.

V usage is TRBV15 and J usage is TRBJ2-3; no clear D. The germline V gene has CDR1 LNHNV and CDR2 YYDKDF (reference sequence). This CDR3 is built from 15 residues. Trimming removed 5 bases at V and 1 base at J, with 13 bases between. The DNA for the CDR3 is TGTGCCACCAGCCACGAAAAATACCGCACAGATACGCAGTATTTT. It encodes CATSHEKYRTDTQYF.

The J gene is TRBJ2-1, the V gene TRBV6-5, with 7 positions matching TRBD1. The germline gives CDR1 MNHEY, CDR2 SVGAGI. CDR3 length equals 15 residues. Trimming took 4 bases from V and 4 from J; bases not matched to a gene: 7. The CDR3 loop reads CASSSRGGGYNEQFF. CDR3 in DNA: TGTGCCAGCAGTTCCCGAGGGGGCGGGTACAATGAGCAGTTCTTC.

This chain uses TRBV6-5 with TRBJ2-7; D unclear. The CDR3 contains 13 residues. Germline loops: CDR1 MNHEY, CDR2 SVGAGI. With 2 bases removed from V and 3 bases from J, the gap between germline ends came to 8 bases. CDR3 loop: CASSYGILYEQYF. CDR3 coding DNA: TGTGCCAGCAGTTACGGGATTCTCTACGAGCAGTACTTC.